The rows below give T cell receptor beta chains drawn from one sample of a study of blood T cell repertoires in COVID-19. The data were produced by immunoSEQ multiplex PCR, yet TCRdb's version contains in-frame clones alone and is incomplete. The top ten hold less than 15% of the sample, which has tens of thousands of clones, around 91% seen once. The sequenced material came from peripheral blood. These receptors came from a man aged 65-85 years with active or convalescent COVID-19. CDR3s include the opening cysteine and the closing phenylalanine or tryptophan. Clone size is not always given. Where it is, it says once, few, many or a class for expanded clones.

v_call clone_size cdr3_aa
TRBV11-3 - CASSLGNTGGTEAFF
TRBV7-3 once CASSWDREDEQFF
TRBV7-9 once CASSLAGQRGYTF
TRBV6-5 - CASSRVQGAWGYTF
TRBV27 - CASSLGPGTGDDQPQHF
TRBV18 - CASSPRVETQYF
TRBV4-1 - CASSQVGRGNNEQFF
TRBV11-2 once CASSFGLNQPQHF
TRBV14 - CASSQGGRNTEAFF
TRBV18 few CASSPPKAGGFGQPQHF
TRBV7-9 once CASSQTGWDGYTF
TRBV30 - CAWRRWQLGYGYTF
TRBV6-5 - CASSLAVMNTEAFF
TRBV19 - CASSIAGHSYEQYF
TRBV27 - CASSLTRTNTEAFF
TRBV18 - CASSLSLPNTEAFF
TRBV29-1 - CSAPAAGAREYGYTF
TRBV7-9 - CASSLAQTASTDTQYF
TRBV19 - CASSPGGKQFF
TRBV11-3 - CASSLGAGGQYNEQFF
TRBV2 once CASSDGRGLYEQYF
TRBV6-4 - CASSEGGGQPQHF
TRBV2 once CASRRDREVTEAFF
TRBV6-5 - CASSYSPPMNTEAFF
TRBV19 - CASSISAGGQPQHF